The 18 T cell receptor beta chains below come from one sample, sequenced in a study of OX40 agonist ivuxolimab in advanced cancers. Sequenced by immunoSEQ multiplex PCR; TCRdb stores in-frame clones only, minus some. The table includes under 70,000 clones, approximately 90% detected once. The specimen was CD4+ or CD8+ T cells sorted from blood, collected in a trial of the OX40 agonist ivuxolimab. These receptors all stem from an adult with an advanced solid tumor such as melanoma, head and neck, liver or kidney cancer.

V is TRBV7-2 and J is TRBJ2-5; D may be TRBD1 (6 bases). Germline V gene sequence: CDR1 SGHTA, CDR2 FQGNSA. The CDR3 length is 15 residues. V was trimmed by 1 base and J by 5 bases, leaving 14 bases between them. CDR3 residues: CASSLGSQGYETQYF. CDR3 bases: TGTGCCAGCAGCTTAGGATCTCAGGGGTATGAGACCCAGTACTTC.

The chain employs TRBV6-5 and TRBJ2-5; D tentatively reads TRBD1 or TRBD2 (5 bases each). This CDR3 is 14 amino acids long. CDR1 MNHEY and CDR2 SVGAGI come from the germline V gene. The V end was cut by 5 bases, the J end by 7 bases, with 17 bases between. As DNA, the CDR3 is TGTGCCAGCAGTCTAAGGGACCCACCTGGGACCCAGTACTTC. Translation gives CASSLRDPPGTQYF.

The chain employs TRBV7-9 and TRBJ1-2, with 10 bases matching TRBD1. The CDR3 is 14 residues long. The ends lost 5 bases at V and 6 bases at J; junction bases unmatched: 6. CDR1 SEHNR and CDR2 FQNEAQ come from the germline V gene (reference sequence). The CDR3 loop reads CASSPSGTGDGYTF. The CDR3, as DNA: TGTGCCAGCAGCCCGTCCGGGACAGGGGATGGCTACACCTTC.

This chain joins TRBV7-6 and TRBJ2-5; D is possibly TRBD1 or TRBD2 (5 bases each). The DNA end is more similar to TRBJ2-7, so the J call may be wrong. Germline-derived CDR1 and CDR2 are SGHVS and FNYEAQ. The CDR3 spans 16 residues. CDR3 region: CASSLTPSGRPNEQYF. CDR3 DNA sequence: TGTGCCAGCAGCTTAACCCCATCGGGACGGCCGAACGAGCAGTACTTC.

This CDR3 is CASSTTGTTYEQYF. DNA for the CDR3: TGTGCCAGCAGCACCACCGGGACTACCTACGAGCAGTACTTC. The gene calls are TRBV5-4 and TRBJ2-7; 7 bases align to TRBD2. J was trimmed by 2 bases and V by 4 bases; bases with no gene match: 6. Germline V gene data show CDR1 as SGHNT and CDR2 as YYREEE (reference sequence). The CDR3 length is 14 residues.

This rearrangement joins TRBV5-5 to TRBJ1-5; D unresolved. This CDR3 has 14 amino acids. The V end was cut by 0 bases, the J end by 4 bases, with 8 bases between. Germline-derived CDR1 and CDR2 are SGHKS and YYEKEE (reference sequence). The CDR3 reads CASSLASGNQPQHF. As DNA, the CDR3 is TGTGCCAGCAGCTTGGCCAGCGGTAATCAGCCCCAGCATTTT.

CDR3 coding DNA: TGTGCCAGCCGTTTATCAGCTTCCTACGAGCAGTACTTC. This gives the protein CASRLSASYEQYF. The J gene is TRBJ2-7, the V gene TRBV6-5; no firm D call. CDR3 length: 13 residues. Germline CDR1 and CDR2: MNHEY and SVGAGI. V was pared by 8 bases and J by 1 base, with 12 bases between.

The chain joins TRBV11-2 to TRBJ2-7; D is unclear. The V end was cut by 4 bases, the J end by 6 bases, with 7 bases between. Germline V gene sequence: CDR1 SGHAT, CDR2 FQNNGV. The CDR3 has 11 residues. The CDR3 is CASSSSIEQYF. For the CDR3, the DNA is TGTGCCAGCAGCTCCTCTATCGAGCAGTACTTC.

The chain uses TRBV7-2 and TRBJ2-5; 12 bases agree with TRBD1. The CDR3 is made up of 15 amino acids. J was trimmed by 5 bases and V by 5 bases; bases with no gene match: 6. Germline values: CDR1 SGHTA, CDR2 FQGNSA. CDR3 loop: CASSSRDRGRETQYF. The CDR3 bases are TGTGCCAGCAGCAGCCGGGACAGGGGGCGGGAGACCCAGTACTTC.

The sample holds one count of this clone. The sample contains more than one DNA sequence encoding this CDR3. The CDR3 bases are TGCAGCGTCGGCAGGGAGACAGATACGCAGTATTTT. Translating it yields CSVGRETDTQYF. The gene calls are TRBV29-1 and TRBJ2-3; the D gene could be TRBD1 or TRBD2 (5 bases each). Looked up from germline, CDR1 is SQVTM and CDR2 is ANQGSEA. The CDR3 is 12 amino acids. V shed 6 bases and J shed 3 bases, with 10 bases lying between them.

The chain couples TRBV2 to TRBJ2-7; D assignment may be TRBD1 or TRBD2 (6 bases each). CDR3 size: 19 residues. The V gene lost 1 base and the J gene lost 0 bases, with 22 bases spanning the gap. CDR1 is SNHLY and CDR2 is FYNNEI in the germline V gene. The CDR3 DNA follows: TGTGCCAGCAGTGAAGTAGGAACAGGGAGGCGGCTGAGCTCCTACGAGCAGTACTTC. It codes for CASSEVGTGRRLSSYEQYF.

The gene calls are TRBV7-3 and TRBJ2-2; TRBD1 is a possible D gene (5 bases). In germline, CDR1 is SGHTA, CDR2 FQGTGA. Trimming cost V 5 bases and J 1 base, with 8 bases left between them. The CDR3 is made up of 14 amino acids. CDR3 region: CASSPDRNTGELFF. The DNA for the CDR3 is TGTGCCAGCAGCCCCGACAGGAACACCGGGGAGCTGTTTTTT.

This clone was seen a single time. This chain connects TRBV7-6 to TRBJ2-7, with D possibly being TRBD1 or TRBD2 (5 bases each). V lost 1 base to trimming and J lost 7 bases, with 11 bases between them. Germline CDR1 and CDR2: SGHVS and FNYEAQ. The CDR3 totals 13 residues. CDR3 in DNA: TGTGCCAGCAGCTTAGACGGGACCGGAGAGCAGTACTTC. As protein: CASSLDGTGEQYF.

V and J are TRBV10-1 and TRBJ2-1; perhaps TRBD1 as D (5 bases). Germline loops: CDR1 WNHNN, CDR2 SYGVQD (reference sequence). The V end was cut by 3 bases, the J end by 8 bases, with 14 bases between. This CDR3 is 14 amino acids long. CDR3 DNA: TGCGCCAGCAGTGACAGGGTTGTGGACGATGAGCAGTTCTTC. Protein sequence: CASSDRVVDDEQFF.

V is TRBV14 and J is TRBJ1-4, with 8 bases identical to TRBD1. The length of the CDR3 is 18 residues. The germline V gene encodes CDR1 SGHDN and CDR2 FVKESK. The trim removed 0 bases at V and 3 bases at J, leaving 9 bases unmatched. CDR3 region: CASSQDWARGQSNEKLFF. The CDR3 DNA follows: TGTGCCAGCAGCCAAGATTGGGCCAGGGGGCAGTCTAATGAAAAACTGTTTTTT.

The chain links TRBV7-1 to TRBJ1-1, with no clear D. TRBV7-1 is classed as an ORF, of uncertain function. Between the trimmed V and J ends, which lost 7 bases and 1 base, there was a span of 4 bases. The CDR3 loop spans 11 amino acids. The CDR3 reads CASTSNTEAFF. The CDR3 DNA sequence: TGTGCCAGCACCTCGAACACTGAAGCTTTCTTT.

This chain uses TRBV10-3 with TRBJ2-7; the D gene is possibly TRBD2 (5 bases). Germline loops: CDR1 ENHRY, CDR2 SYGVKD. Trimming took 7 bases from V and 2 from J, leaving 18 bases between them. This CDR3 comprises 15 residues. DNA of the CDR3: TGTGCCATCACCCCCACCTATAGCGAGACCTACGAGCAGTACTTC. Its protein is CAITPTYSETYEQYF.

This chain joins TRBV7-9 and TRBJ2-5; tentative D call: TRBD2 (6 bases). The CDR3 runs 14 residues. V gave up 6 bases and J gave up 2 bases, with 13 bases separating them. Germline V gene sequence: CDR1 SEHNR, CDR2 FQNEAQ (reference sequence). The CDR3 protein is CASSYPGVQETQYF. CDR3 sequence (DNA): TGTGCCAGCAGTTACCCGGGGGTACAAGAGACCCAGTACTTC.